These 6 T cell receptor beta chains came from one sample sequenced in a study of blood T cell repertoires in COVID-19. Sequencing was performed with immunoSEQ multiplex PCR; in TCRdb, only in-frame clones are kept and a portion is missing. The sample shows approximately 530,000 clones, approximately 88% of them seen only once. Specimen: peripheral blood. All receptors derive from a woman aged 45-65 years with COVID-19, enrolled during active disease.

J is TRBJ2-1 and V is TRBV28, with TRBD1 as a possible D gene (6 bases). The CDR3 extends over 16 amino acids. The germline CDR1 and CDR2 sequences are MDHEN and SYDVKM. With 5 bases removed from V and 4 bases from J, the gap between germline ends came to 18 bases. The DNA of the CDR3 is TGTGCCAGCAGTCTCCAGGCAGGACAGAGATACAATGAGCAGTTCTTC. This sequence encodes CASSLQAGQRYNEQFF.

This chain links TRBV7-9 with TRBJ2-3; TRBD2 might be the D (5 bases). This CDR3 spans 16 amino acids. V was pared by 4 bases and J by 2 bases, with 16 bases between. CDR1 SEHNR and CDR2 FQNEAQ come from the germline V gene (reference sequence). CDR3 protein: CASSSYGERLTDTQYF. The DNA for the CDR3 is TGTGCCAGCAGCTCCTATGGGGAGCGGCTCACAGATACGCAGTATTTT.

The V gene is TRBV10-1, the J gene TRBJ2-7, with D tentatively TRBD2 (5 bases). The CDR3 extends over 14 amino acids. Trimming removed 0 bases from V and 3 bases from J, with 9 bases in between. Germline CDR1 reads WNHNN; CDR2 reads SYGVQD (reference sequence). The CDR3 DNA sequence: TGCGCCAGCAGTGAGTCGTCGGCGGGCTACGAGCAGTACTTC. This gives the protein CASSESSAGYEQYF.

The rearrangement uses TRBV6-5 and TRBJ2-1; 12 positions agree with TRBD2. This CDR3 comprises 15 residues. The germline V gene encodes CDR1 MNHEY and CDR2 SVGAGI. Unmatched junction bases numbered 8, after V lost 5 bases and J lost 9 bases. The CDR3 loop is CASSHLAGGETEQFF. DNA of the CDR3: TGTGCCAGCAGTCATCTAGCGGGGGGGGAGACTGAGCAGTTCTTC.

The J gene is TRBJ2-4, the V gene TRBV19; D might be TRBD2 (5 bases). This CDR3 contains 13 residues. V lost 9 bases, J lost 7 bases, and 16 bases lay in between. The germline gives CDR1 LNHDA, CDR2 SQIVND (reference sequence). The CDR3 nucleotides are TGTGCCAGCTCACCGGGGTCATATAACATTCAGTACTTC. Translation gives CASSPGSYNIQYF.

The V gene is TRBV9, the J gene TRBJ2-3; weak D call: TRBD1 (6 bases). This CDR3 contains 15 residues. V was clipped by 4 bases and J by 5 bases, with 17 bases between them. Germline CDR1 reads SGDLS; CDR2 reads YYNGEE. CDR3 protein: CASSNSYRGGDTQYF. For the CDR3, the DNA is TGTGCCAGCAGCAACTCCTACCGAGGGGGAGATACGCAGTATTTT.